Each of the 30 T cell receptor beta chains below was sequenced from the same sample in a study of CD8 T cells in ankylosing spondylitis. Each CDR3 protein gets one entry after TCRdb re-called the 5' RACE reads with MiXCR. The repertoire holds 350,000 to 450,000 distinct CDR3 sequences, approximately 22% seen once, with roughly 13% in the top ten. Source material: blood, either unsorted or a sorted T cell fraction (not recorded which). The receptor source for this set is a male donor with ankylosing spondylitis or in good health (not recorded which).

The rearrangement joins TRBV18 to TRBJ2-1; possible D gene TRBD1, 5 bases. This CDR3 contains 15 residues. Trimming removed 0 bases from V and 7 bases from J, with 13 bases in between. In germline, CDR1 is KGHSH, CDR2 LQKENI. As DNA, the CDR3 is TGTGCCAGCTCACCACCGTGGGGCGAACGGAATGAGCAGTTCTTC. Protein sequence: CASSPPWGERNEQFF.

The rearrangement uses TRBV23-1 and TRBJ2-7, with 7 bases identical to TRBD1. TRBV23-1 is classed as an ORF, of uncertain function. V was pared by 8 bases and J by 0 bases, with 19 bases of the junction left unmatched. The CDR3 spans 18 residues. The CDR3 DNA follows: TGCGCCAGCCCCCGACCGGGACAGCTTATCCTTAGCTCCTACGAGCAGTACTTC. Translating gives CASPRPGQLILSSYEQYF.

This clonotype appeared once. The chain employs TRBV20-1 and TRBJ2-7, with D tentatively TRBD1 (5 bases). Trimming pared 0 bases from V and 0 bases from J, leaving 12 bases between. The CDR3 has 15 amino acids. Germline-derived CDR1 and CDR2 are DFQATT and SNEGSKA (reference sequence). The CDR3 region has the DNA TGCAGTGCTAGAGACTGGGGCCTAGGCTCCTACGAGCAGTACTTC. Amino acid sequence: CSARDWGLGSYEQYF.

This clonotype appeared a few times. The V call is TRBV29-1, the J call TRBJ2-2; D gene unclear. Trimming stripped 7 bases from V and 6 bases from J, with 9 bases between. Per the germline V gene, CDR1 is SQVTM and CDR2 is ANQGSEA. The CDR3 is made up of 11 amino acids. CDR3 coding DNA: TGCAGCGGACAAGAGTCCGGGGAGCTGTTTTTT. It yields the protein CSGQESGELFF.

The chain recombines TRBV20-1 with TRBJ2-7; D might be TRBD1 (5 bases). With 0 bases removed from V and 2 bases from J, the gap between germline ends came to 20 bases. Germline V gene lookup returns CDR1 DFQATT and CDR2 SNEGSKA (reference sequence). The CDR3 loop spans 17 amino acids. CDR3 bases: TGCAGTGCTAGAGATCTATGGGGCAGGTCACAACCCTACGAGCAGTACTTC. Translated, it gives CSARDLWGRSQPYEQYF.

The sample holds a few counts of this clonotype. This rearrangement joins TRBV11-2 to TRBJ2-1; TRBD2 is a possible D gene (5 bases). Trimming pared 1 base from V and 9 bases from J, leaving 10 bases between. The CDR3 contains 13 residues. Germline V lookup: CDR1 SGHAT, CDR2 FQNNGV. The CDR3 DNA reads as TGTGCCAGCAGCTTAGTCTCCGAGGGTGAGCAGTTCTTC. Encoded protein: CASSLVSEGEQFF.

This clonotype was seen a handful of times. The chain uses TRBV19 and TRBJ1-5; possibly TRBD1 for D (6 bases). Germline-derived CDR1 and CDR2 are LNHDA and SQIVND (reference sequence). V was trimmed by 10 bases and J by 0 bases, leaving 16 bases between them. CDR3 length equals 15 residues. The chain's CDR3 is CATRPGHHSNQPQHF. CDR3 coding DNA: TGTGCCACCAGACCGGGACACCATAGCAATCAGCCCCAGCATTTT.

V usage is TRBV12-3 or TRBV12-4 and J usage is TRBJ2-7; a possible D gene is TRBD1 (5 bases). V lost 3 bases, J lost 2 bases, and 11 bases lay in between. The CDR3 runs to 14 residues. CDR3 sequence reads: CASSFDSITYEQYF. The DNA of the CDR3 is TGTGCCAGCAGTTTTGACAGTATTACCTACGAGCAGTACTTC.

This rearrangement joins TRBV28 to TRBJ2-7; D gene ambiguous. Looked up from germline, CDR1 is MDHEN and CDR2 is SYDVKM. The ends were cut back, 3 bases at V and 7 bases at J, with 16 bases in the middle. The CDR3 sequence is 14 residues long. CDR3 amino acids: CASSFRHGEGEQYF. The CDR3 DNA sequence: TGTGCCAGCAGTTTCCGACATGGAGAAGGGGAGCAGTACTTC. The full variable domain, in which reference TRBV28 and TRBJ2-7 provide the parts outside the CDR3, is DVKVTQSSRYLVKRTGEKVFLECVQDMDHENMFWYRQDPGLGLRLIYFSYDVKMKEKGDIPEGYSVSREKKERFSLILESASTNQTSMYLCASSFRHGEGEQYFGPGTRLTVT.

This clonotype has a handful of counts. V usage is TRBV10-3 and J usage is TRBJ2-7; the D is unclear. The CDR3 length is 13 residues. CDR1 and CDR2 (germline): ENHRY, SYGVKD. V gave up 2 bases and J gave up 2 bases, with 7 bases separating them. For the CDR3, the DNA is TGTGCCATCAGTGAGCCAGGACCCTACGAGCAGTACTTC. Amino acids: CAISEPGPYEQYF.

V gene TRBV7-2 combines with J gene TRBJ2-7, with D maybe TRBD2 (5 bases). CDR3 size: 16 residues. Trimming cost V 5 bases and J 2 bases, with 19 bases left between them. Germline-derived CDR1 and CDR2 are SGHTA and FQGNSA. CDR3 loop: CASSPAFFSRAYEQYF. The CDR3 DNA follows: TGTGCCAGCAGCCCAGCTTTTTTTTCGCGGGCCTACGAGCAGTACTTC. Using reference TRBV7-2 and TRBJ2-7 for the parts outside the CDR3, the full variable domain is GAGVSQSPSNKVTEKGKDVELRCDPISGHTALYWYRQSLGQGLEFLIYFQGNSAPDKSGLPSDRFSAERTGGSVSTLTIQRTQQEDSAVYLCASSPAFFSRAYEQYFGPGTRLTVT.

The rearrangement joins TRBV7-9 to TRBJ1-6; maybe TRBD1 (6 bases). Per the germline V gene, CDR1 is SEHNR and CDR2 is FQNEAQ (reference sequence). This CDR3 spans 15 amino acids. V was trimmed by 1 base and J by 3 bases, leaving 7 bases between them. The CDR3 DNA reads TGTGCCAGCAGCTTAGAACAGGGCTATAATTCACCCCTCCACTTT. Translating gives CASSLEQGYNSPLHF.

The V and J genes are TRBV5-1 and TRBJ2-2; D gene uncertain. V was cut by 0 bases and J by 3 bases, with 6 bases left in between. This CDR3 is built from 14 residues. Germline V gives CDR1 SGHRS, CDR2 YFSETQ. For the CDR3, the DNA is TGCGCCAGCAGCTTGGACCCCGACACCGGGGAGCTGTTTTTT. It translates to CASSLDPDTGELFF.

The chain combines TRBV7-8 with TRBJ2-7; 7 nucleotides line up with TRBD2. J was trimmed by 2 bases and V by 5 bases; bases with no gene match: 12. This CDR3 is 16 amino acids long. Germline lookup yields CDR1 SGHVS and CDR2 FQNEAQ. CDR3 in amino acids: CASSPQEASGTYEQYF. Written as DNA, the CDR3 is TGTGCCAGCAGCCCCCAGGAGGCTAGCGGAACCTACGAGCAGTACTTC.

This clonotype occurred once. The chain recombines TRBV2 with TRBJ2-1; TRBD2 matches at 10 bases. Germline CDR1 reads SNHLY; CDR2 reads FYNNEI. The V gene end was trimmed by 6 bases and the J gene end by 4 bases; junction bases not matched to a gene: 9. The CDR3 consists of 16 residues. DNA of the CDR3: TGTGCCAGCAGCGAACCGGGACTAGCGAAGTACAATGAGCAGTTCTTC. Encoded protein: CASSEPGLAKYNEQFF.

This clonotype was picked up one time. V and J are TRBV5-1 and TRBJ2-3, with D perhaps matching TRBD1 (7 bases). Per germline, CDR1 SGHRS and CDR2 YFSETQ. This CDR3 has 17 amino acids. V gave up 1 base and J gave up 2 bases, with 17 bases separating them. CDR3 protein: CASSLSEGATITDTQYF. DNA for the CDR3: TGCGCCAGCAGCTTGTCGGAGGGGGCTACGATCACAGATACGCAGTATTTT.

CDR3 nucleotides: TGTGCCAGCAGGCGGGGGGCCGAATCAAATACGCAGTATTTT. Translated: CASRRGAESNTQYF. The chain couples TRBV2 to TRBJ2-3; 8 positions agree with TRBD2. There are 14 residues in the CDR3. Germline lookup yields CDR1 SNHLY and CDR2 FYNNEI. J lost 7 bases, V lost 6 bases, and 9 bases had no gene match.

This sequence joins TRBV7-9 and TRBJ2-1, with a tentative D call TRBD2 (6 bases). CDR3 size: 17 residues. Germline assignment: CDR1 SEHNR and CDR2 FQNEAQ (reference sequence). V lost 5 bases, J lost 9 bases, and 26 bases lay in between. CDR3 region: CASSPRAVGTSPAEQFF. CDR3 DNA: TGTGCCAGCAGCCCCAGGGCCGTGGGGACTTCGCCGGCTGAGCAGTTCTTC.

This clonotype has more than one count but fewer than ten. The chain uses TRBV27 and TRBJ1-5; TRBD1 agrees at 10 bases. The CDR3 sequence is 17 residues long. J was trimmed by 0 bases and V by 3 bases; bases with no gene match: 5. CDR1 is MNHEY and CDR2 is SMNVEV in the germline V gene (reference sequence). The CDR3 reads CASSLTGGLYSNQPQHF. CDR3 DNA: TGTGCCAGCAGTTTGACAGGGGGCCTTTATAGCAATCAGCCCCAGCATTTT.

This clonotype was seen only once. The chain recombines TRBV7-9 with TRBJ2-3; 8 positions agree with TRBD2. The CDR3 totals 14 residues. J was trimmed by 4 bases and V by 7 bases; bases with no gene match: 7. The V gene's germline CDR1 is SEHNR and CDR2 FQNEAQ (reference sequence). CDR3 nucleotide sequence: TGTGCCAGCACACCCAGCGGGGGTCCAGATACGCAGTATTTT. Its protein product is CASTPSGGPDTQYF.

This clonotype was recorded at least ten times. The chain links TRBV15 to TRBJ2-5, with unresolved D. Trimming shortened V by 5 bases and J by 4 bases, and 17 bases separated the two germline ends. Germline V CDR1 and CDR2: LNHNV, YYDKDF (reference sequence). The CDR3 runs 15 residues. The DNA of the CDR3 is TGTGCCACCAGCCCCCGGGTTATGATGAGAGAGACCCAGTACTTC. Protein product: CATSPRVMMRETQYF.

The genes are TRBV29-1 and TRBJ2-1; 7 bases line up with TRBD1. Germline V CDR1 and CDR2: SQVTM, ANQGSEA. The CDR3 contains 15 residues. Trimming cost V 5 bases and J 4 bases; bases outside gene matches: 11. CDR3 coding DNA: TGCAGCGTTCCTTTGTCCGGGACAGCTTACAATGAGCAGTTCTTC. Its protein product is CSVPLSGTAYNEQFF.

CDR3 amino acids: CSVVGDRANTEAFF. As DNA, the CDR3 is TGCAGCGTTGTCGGGGACAGGGCGAACACTGAAGCTTTCTTT. The chain couples TRBV29-1 to TRBJ1-1; 9 positions match TRBD1. This CDR3 region has 14 residues. V was pared by 4 bases and J by 1 base, with 4 bases of the junction left unmatched. The germline gives CDR1 SQVTM, CDR2 ANQGSEA.

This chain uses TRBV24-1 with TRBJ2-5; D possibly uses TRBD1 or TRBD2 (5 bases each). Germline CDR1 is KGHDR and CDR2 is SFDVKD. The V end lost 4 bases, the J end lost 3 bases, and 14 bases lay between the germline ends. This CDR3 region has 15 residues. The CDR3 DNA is TGTGCCACCAGTGAACGGGACCGGTCTAAAGAGACCCAGTACTTC. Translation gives CATSERDRSKETQYF.

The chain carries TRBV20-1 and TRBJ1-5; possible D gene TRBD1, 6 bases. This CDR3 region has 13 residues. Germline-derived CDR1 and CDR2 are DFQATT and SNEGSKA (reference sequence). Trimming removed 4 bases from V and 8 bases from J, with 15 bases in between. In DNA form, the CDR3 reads TGCAGTGCTACGCCTGAACAGGGAGAGCCCCAGCATTTT. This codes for CSATPEQGEPQHF.

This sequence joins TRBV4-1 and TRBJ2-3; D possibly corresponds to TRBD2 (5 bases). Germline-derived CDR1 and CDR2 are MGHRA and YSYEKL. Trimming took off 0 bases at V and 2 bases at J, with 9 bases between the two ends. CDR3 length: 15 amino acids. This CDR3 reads CASSQDFLATDTQYF. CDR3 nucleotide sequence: TGCGCCAGCAGCCAAGATTTCCTAGCCACAGATACGCAGTATTTT.

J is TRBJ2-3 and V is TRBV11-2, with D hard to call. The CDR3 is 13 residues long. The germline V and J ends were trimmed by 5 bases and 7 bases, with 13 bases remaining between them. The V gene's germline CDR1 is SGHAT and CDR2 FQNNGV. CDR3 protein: CASSLLLPHTQYF. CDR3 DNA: TGTGCCAGCAGCCTGCTACTTCCACATACGCAGTATTTT.

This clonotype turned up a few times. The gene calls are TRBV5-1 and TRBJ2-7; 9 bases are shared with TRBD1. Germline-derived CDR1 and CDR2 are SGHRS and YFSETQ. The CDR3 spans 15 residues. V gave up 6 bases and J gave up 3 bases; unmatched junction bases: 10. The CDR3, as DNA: TGCGCCAGCAAAGAAGGACAGGGGTCGTTCTACGAGCAGTACTTC. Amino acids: CASKEGQGSFYEQYF.

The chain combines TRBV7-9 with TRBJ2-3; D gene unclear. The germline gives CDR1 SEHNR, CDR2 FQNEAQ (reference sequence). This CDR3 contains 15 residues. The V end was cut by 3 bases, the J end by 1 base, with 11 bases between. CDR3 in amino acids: CASSFGISGTDTQYF. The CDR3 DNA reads TGTGCCAGCAGCTTCGGCATCTCCGGCACAGATACGCAGTATTTT.

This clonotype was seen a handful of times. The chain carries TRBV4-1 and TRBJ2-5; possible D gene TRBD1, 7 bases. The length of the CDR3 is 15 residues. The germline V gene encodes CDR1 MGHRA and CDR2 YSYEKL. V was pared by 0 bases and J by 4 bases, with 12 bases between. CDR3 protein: CASSQDFQGGETQYF. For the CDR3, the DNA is TGCGCCAGCAGCCAAGATTTTCAGGGGGGAGAGACCCAGTACTTC.